The next 15 T cell receptor beta chains were all read from a single sample in a study of blood T cells in healthy people across ages. A J-beta primer mix and a sample-barcoded 5' primer were used in a second PCR of about 7 to 12 cycles. TCRdb re-called the 5' RACE reads with MiXCR, one entry per CDR3 protein. The table shows about 1,800,000 distinct CDR3 sequences, with roughly 27% occurring only once. Sequences were obtained from blood. The receptors derive from a woman aged 25 to 45 in good health.

The table lists this clonotype with a few counts. This chain connects TRBV6-6 to TRBJ2-7; TRBD1 matches at 12 bases. The ends lost 6 bases at V and 9 bases at J; junction bases unmatched: 12. Germline loops: CDR1 MNHNY, CDR2 SVGAGI (reference sequence). The CDR3 runs 15 residues. This CDR3 is CASSPLGQGAFLQYF. CDR3 coding DNA: TGTGCCAGCAGCCCACTGGGACAGGGGGCCTTCCTGCAGTACTTC.

This clonotype was detected once. This sequence joins TRBV5-1 and TRBJ2-1; the match to TRBD2 covers 10 bases. This CDR3 has 16 amino acids. Germline assignment: CDR1 SGHRS and CDR2 YFSETQ. The trim removed 6 bases at V and 8 bases at J, leaving 14 bases unmatched. CDR3 nucleotides: TGCGCCAGCATCACGTATAGCGGGAGGAGAGGGTATGAGCAGTTCTTC. Protein product: CASITYSGRRGYEQFF.

This clonotype came up a few times. The V and J genes are TRBV6-5 and TRBJ2-7, with 8 bases identical to TRBD1. The germline V gene has CDR1 MNHEY and CDR2 SVGAGI. CDR3 length: 15 amino acids. The ends lost 5 bases at V and 6 bases at J; junction bases unmatched: 12. CDR3 nucleotides: TGTGCCAGCAGTACCGCCGGGACAGGCACGCGCGAGCAGTACTTC. It yields the protein CASSTAGTGTREQYF.

This clonotype was seen only a few times. This chain connects TRBV11-2 to TRBJ1-1; TRBD1 might be the D (6 bases). V lost 3 bases to trimming and J lost 1 base, with 21 bases between them. CDR3 length: 18 amino acids. Germline V gene lookup returns CDR1 SGHAT and CDR2 FQNNGV. The CDR3 loop reads CASSFPFRGGGKNTEAFF. The CDR3 nucleotides are TGTGCCAGCAGCTTTCCCTTCCGGGGGGGCGGGAAGAACACTGAAGCTTTCTTT.

The gene calls are TRBV5-1 and TRBJ2-2; D could derive from TRBD1 or TRBD2 (5 bases each). Germline-derived CDR1 and CDR2 are SGHRS and YFSETQ. V lost 1 base and J 4 bases, leaving 17 bases between the germline ends. The CDR3 sequence is 17 residues long. The CDR3 loop reads CASSLNRLGTPTGELFF. In DNA form, the CDR3 reads TGCGCCAGCAGCTTGAATAGGCTCGGGACCCCCACCGGGGAGCTGTTTTTT.

This clonotype has at least ten counts. Its ends do not fully match the called genes, so a read error is possible. The chain recombines TRBV5-1 with TRBJ2-5; 9 bases line up with TRBD2. Germline values: CDR1 SGHRS, CDR2 YFSETQ. The CDR3 covers 13 residues. The CDR3 loop is CASSLARGGTQYF. The CDR3 DNA sequence: TGTGCCAGCAGTTTAGCGCGGGGGGGGACCCAGTACTTC.

In regard to this clonotype: This may stem from a read error, because a much larger clone lies one nucleotide away. V is TRBV20-1 and J is TRBJ2-1; D is unclear. The germline CDR1 and CDR2 sequences are DFQATT and SNEGSKA (reference sequence). CDR3 length: 14 residues. The V end was cut by 4 bases, the J end by 13 bases, with 23 bases between. This CDR3 is CSAKAGAVQETQFF. The CDR3 bases are TGCAGTGCTAAGGCAGGTGCCGTTCAAGAGACCCAGTTCTTC.

This clonotype showed up just a few times. V usage is TRBV28 and J usage is TRBJ2-7; TRBD1 is a possible D gene (5 bases). CDR3 length equals 15 residues. Trimming left V 3 bases short and J 3 bases short, with 15 bases between. Germline CDR1 and CDR2: MDHEN and SYDVKM. The CDR3 DNA sequence: TGTGCCAGCAGTTTGAATTCCAATCAGGGCTACGAGCAGTACTTC. The encoded protein is CASSLNSNQGYEQYF. Full variable domain (rest looked up from reference TRBV28 and TRBJ2-7): DVKVTQSSRYLVKRTGEKVFLECVQDMDHENMFWYRQDPGLGLRLIYFSYDVKMKEKGDIPEGYSVSREKKERFSLILESASTNQTSMYLCASSLNSNQGYEQYFGPGTRLTVT.

This clonotype was found a few times. The chain couples TRBV20-1 to TRBJ2-7; 9 bases line up with TRBD2. V lost 2 bases to trimming and J lost 2 bases; unmatched junction nucleotides: 7. Per the germline V gene, CDR1 is DFQATT and CDR2 is SNEGSKA (reference sequence). The CDR3 runs to 15 residues. CDR3 residues: CSARSSGRSTYEQYF. In DNA form, the CDR3 reads TGCAGTGCTAGATCCAGCGGGAGGTCCACCTACGAGCAGTACTTC.

This clonotype was seen a few times. V gene TRBV15 combines with J gene TRBJ1-2; weak D call: TRBD1 (6 bases). CDR1 is LNHNV and CDR2 is YYDKDF in the germline V gene (reference sequence). The CDR3 spans 15 residues. With 0 bases removed from V and 4 bases from J, the gap between germline ends came to 12 bases. For the CDR3, the DNA is TGTGCCACCAGCAGAGAAAAGGACAGCCTCTATGGCTACACCTTC. Its protein product is CATSREKDSLYGYTF.

This clonotype appeared a few times. The V gene is TRBV2, the J gene TRBJ2-7; D gene uncertain. This CDR3 comprises 11 residues. Germline loops: CDR1 SNHLY, CDR2 FYNNEI. Between the trimmed V and J ends, which lost 8 bases and 3 bases, there was a span of 8 bases. In DNA form, the CDR3 reads TGTGCCAGCCTACAGTTCTACGAGCAGTACTTC. This gives the protein CASLQFYEQYF.

The CDR3 DNA reads TGTGCCAGCAGCCGGGACAGGGGGTCTGAAGCTTTCTTT. Its protein product is CASSRDRGSEAFF. The chain combines TRBV3-1 with TRBJ1-1; 11 bases align to TRBD1. Per the germline V gene, CDR1 is LGHDT and CDR2 is YNNKEL (reference sequence). The J segment lost 6 bases and the V segment lost 4 bases, leaving 1 base of the junction unmatched. The CDR3 has 13 amino acids.

Only a few counts were recorded for this clonotype. The chain has TRBV18 and TRBJ1-1; D might be TRBD1 (6 bases). Germline CDR1 is KGHSH and CDR2 is LQKENI. The CDR3 is 14 amino acids. Trimming took 4 bases from V and 7 from J, leaving 16 bases between them. The CDR3 sequence: CASSLQGNSREAFF. CDR3 bases: TGTGCCAGCTCACTTCAGGGGAACTCTCGTGAAGCTTTCTTT.

The rearrangement links TRBV20-1 to TRBJ2-3, with 8 positions matching TRBD2. The V and J ends lost 6 bases and 1 base, in that order; junction bases with no gene match: 6. The CDR3 is 14 residues long. Per germline, CDR1 DFQATT and CDR2 SNEGSKA (reference sequence). The CDR3 coding sequence is TGCAGTGCCACTAAGCGGGGGCGCACAGATACGCAGTATTTT. Amino acid sequence: CSATKRGRTDTQYF.

This clonotype was picked up a small number of times. V and J are TRBV12-3 or TRBV12-4 and TRBJ2-7; D perhaps matches TRBD1 (6 bases). V lost 1 base to trimming and J lost 7 bases, with 17 bases between them. The CDR3 spans 15 residues. In DNA, the CDR3 is TGTGCCAGCAGTTTAGAGACAGGTTCCTACAATGAGCAGTACTTC. It codes for CASSLETGSYNEQYF.